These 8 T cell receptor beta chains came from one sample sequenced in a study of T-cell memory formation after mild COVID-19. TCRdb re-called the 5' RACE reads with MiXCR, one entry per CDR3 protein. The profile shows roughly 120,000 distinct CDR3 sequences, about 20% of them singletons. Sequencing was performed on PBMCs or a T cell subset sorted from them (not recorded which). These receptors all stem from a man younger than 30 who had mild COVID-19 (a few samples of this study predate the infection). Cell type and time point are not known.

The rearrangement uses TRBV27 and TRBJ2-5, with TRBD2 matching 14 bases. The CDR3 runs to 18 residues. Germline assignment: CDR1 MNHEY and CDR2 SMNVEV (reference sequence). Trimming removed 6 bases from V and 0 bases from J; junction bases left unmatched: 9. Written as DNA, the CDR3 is TGTGCCAGCAGAAAGGGACTAGCGGGGGCCCCGTACCAAGAGACCCAGTACTTC. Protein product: CASRKGLAGAPYQETQYF.

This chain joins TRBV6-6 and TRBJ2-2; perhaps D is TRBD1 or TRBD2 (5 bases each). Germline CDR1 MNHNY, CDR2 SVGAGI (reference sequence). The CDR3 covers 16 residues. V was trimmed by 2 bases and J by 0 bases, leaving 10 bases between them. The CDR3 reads CASSYGGFPNTGELFF. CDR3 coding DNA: TGTGCCAGCAGTTACGGGGGATTTCCGAACACCGGGGAGCTGTTTTTT.

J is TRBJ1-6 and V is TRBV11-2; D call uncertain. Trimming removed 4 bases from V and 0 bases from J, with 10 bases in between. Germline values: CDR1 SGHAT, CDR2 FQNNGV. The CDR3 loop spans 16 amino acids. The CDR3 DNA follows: TGTGCCAGCAGCTGGACGGAGAGCTCCTATAATTCACCCCTCCACTTT. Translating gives CASSWTESSYNSPLHF.

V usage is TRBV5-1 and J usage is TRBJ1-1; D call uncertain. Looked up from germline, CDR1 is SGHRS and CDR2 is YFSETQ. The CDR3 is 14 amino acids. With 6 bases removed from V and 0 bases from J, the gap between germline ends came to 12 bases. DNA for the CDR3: TGCGCCAGCAACGACGGGTTCATGAACACTGAAGCTTTCTTT. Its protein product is CASNDGFMNTEAFF.

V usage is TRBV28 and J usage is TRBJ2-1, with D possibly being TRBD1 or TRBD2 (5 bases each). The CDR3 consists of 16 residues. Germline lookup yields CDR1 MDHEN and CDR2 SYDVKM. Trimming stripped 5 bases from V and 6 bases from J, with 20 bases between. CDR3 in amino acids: CASSLGACIFCNEQFF. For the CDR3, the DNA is TGTGCCAGCAGTCTCGGGGCGTGCATCTTCTGCAATGAGCAGTTCTTC.

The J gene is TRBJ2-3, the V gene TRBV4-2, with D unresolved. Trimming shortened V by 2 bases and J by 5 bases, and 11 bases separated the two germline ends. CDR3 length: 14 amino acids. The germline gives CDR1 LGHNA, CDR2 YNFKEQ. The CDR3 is CASSQSEKQDTQYF. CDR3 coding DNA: TGTGCCAGCAGCCAATCCGAGAAACAAGATACGCAGTATTTT.

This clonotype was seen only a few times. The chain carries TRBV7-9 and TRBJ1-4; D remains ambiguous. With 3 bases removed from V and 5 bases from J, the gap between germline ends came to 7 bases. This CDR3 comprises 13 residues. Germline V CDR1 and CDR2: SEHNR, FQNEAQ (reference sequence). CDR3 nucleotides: TGTGCCAGCAGCTTCTTCTCAAATGAAAAACTGTTTTTT. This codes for CASSFFSNEKLFF. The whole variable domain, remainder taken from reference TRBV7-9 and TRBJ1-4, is DTGVSQNPRHKITKRGQNVTFRCDPISEHNRLYWYRQTLGQGPEFLTYFQNEAQLEKSRLLSDRFSAERPKGSFSTLEIQRTEQGDSAMYLCASSFFSNEKLFFGSGTQLSVL.

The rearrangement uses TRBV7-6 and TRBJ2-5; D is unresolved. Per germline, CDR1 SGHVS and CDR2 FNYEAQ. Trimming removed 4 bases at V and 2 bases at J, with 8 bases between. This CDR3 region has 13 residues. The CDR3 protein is CASSSSIQETQYF. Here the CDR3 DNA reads TGTGCCAGCAGCTCCAGTATACAAGAGACCCAGTACTTC.